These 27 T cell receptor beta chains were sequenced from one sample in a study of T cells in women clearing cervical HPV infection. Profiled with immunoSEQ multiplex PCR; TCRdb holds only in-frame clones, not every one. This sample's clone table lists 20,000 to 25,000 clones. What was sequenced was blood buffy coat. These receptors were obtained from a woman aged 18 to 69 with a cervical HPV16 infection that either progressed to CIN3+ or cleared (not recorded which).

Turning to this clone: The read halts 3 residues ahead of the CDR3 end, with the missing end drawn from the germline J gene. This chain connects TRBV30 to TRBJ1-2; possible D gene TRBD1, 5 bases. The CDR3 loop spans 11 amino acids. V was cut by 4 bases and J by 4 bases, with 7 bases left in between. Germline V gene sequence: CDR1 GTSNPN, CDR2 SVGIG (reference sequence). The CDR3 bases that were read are TGTGCCTGGACCGGGGGCTATGGC. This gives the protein CAWTGGYG. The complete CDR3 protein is CAWTGGYGYTF.

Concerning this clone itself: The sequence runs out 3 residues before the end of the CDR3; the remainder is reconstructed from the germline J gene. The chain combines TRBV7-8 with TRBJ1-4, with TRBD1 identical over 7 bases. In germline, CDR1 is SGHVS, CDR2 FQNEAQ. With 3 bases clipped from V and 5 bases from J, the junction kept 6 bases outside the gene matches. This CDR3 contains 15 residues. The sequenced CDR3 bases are TGTGCCAGCAGCTTGGGACAGAGCCGGAATGAAAAA. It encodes CASSLGQSRNEK. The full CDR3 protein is CASSLGQSRNEKLFF.

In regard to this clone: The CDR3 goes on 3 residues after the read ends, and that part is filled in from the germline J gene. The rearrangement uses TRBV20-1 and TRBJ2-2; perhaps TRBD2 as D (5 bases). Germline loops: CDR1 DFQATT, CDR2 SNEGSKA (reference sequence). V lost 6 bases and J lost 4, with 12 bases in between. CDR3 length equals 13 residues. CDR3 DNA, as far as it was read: TGCAGTGCGCTGGGGAGCGGCACCGGGGAG. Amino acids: CSALGSGTGE. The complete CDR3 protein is CSALGSGTGELFF.

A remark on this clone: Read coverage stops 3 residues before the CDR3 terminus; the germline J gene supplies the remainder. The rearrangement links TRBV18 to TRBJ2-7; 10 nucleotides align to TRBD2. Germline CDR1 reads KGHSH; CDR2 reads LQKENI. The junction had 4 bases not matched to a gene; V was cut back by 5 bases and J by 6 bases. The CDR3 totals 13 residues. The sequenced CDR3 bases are TGTGCCAGCTCAACCGGGACTAGCGCCGAG. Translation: CASSTGTSAE. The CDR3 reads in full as CASSTGTSAEQYF.

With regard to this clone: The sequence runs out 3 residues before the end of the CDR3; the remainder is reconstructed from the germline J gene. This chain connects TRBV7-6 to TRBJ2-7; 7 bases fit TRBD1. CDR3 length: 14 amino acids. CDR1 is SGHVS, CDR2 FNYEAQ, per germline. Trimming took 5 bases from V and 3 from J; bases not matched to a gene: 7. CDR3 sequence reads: CASSPGDSLYEQYF. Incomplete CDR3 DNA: TGTGCCAGCAGCCCCGGGGACAGTCTCTACGAG.

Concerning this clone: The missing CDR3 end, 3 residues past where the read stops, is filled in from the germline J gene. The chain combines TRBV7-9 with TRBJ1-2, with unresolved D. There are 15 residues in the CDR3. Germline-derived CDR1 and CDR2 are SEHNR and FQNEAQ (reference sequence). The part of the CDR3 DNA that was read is TGTGCCAGCAGCTTAAGCGTAGCTAGCGGCTCTGAC. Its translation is CASSLSVASGSD. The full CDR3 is CASSLSVASGSDYTF.

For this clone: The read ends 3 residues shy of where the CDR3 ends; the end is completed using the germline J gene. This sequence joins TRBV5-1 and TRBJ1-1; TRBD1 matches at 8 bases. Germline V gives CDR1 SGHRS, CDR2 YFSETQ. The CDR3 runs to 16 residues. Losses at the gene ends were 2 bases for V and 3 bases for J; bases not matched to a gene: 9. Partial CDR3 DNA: TGCGCCAGCAGCTTAAGCGCAGGGGGCAGTGACACTGAA. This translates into CASSLSAGGSDTE. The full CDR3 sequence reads CASSLSAGGSDTEAFF.

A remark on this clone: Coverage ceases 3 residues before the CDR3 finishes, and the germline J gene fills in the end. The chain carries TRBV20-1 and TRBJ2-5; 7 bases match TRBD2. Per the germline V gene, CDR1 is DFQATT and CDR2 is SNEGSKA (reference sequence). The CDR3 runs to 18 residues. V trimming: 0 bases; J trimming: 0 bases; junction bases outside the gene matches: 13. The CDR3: CSARDSRTRGLYQETQYF. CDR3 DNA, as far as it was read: TGCAGTGCTAGAGACTCCCGGACTAGAGGCCTCTACCAAGAGACC.

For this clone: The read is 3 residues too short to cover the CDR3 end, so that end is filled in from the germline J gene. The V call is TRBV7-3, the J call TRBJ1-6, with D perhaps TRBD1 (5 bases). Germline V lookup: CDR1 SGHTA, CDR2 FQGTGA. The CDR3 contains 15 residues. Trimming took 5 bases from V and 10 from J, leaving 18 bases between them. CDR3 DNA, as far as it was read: TGTGCCAGCAGCCCCCGGGGGGGAGGAGGGTCACCC. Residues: CASSPRGGGGSP. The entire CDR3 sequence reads CASSPRGGGGSPLHF.

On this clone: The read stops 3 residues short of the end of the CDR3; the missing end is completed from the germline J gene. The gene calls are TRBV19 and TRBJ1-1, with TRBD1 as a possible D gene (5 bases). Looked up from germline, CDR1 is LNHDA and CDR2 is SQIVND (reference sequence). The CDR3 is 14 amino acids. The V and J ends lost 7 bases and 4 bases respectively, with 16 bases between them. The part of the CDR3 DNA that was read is TGTGCCAGTATCCCTGACAGACCCCGCACTGAA. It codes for CASIPDRPRTE. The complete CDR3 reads CASIPDRPRTEAFF.

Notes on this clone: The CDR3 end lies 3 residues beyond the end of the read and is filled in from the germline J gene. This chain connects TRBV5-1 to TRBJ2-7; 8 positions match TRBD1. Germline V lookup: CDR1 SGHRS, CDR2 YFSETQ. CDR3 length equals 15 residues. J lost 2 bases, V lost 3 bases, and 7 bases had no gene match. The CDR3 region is CASSSWDRPTYEQYF. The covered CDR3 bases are TGCGCCAGCAGCTCCTGGGACAGGCCGACCTACGAG.

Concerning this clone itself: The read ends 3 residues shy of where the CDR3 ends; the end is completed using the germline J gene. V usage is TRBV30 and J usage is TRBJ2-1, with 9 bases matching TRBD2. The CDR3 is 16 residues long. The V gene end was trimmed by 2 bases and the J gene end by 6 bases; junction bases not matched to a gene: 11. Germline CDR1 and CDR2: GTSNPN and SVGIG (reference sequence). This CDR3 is CAWSRRREGLLNEQFF. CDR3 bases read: TGTGCCTGGAGTAGAAGGCGGGAGGGCCTCCTCAATGAG.

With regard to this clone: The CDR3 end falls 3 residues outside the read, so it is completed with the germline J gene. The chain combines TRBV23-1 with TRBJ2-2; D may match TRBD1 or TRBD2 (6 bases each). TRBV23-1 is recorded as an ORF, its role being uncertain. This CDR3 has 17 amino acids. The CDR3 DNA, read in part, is TGCGCCAGCAGTCAACCGTGGAGGGGGTTAAATAATTCACCG. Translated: CASSQPWRGLNNSP. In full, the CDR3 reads CASSQPWRGLNNSPLFF.

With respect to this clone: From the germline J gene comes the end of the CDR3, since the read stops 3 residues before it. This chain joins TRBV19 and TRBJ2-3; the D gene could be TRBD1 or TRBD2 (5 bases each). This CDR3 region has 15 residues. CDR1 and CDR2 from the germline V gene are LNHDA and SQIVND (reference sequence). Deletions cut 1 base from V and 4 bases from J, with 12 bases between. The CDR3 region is CASSIGQGEADTQYF. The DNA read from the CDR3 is TGTGCCAGTAGTATAGGGCAGGGAGAGGCAGATACG.

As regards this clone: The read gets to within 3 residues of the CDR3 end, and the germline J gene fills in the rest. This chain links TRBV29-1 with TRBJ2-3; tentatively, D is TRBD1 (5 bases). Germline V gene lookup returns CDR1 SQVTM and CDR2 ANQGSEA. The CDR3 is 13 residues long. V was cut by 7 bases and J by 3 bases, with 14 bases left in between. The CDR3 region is CSADSRSTDTQYF. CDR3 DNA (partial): TGCAGCGCAGACAGCAGGTCAACAGATACG.

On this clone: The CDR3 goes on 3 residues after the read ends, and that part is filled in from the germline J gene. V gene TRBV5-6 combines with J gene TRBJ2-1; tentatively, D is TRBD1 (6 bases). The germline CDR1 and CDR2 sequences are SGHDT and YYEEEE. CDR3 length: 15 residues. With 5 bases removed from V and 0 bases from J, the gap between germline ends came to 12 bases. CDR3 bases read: TGTGCCAGCAGGCGACAGGTTAGCTCCTACAATGAG. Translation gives CASRRQVSSYNE. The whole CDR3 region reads CASRRQVSSYNEQFF.

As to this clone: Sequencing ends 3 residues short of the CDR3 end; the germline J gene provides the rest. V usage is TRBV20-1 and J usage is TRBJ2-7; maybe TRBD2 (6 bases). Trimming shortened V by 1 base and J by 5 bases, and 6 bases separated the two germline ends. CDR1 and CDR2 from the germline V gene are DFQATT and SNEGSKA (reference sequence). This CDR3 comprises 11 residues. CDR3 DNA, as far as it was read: TGCAGTGCTAGAGGGGGGGACGAG. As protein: CSARGGDE. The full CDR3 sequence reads CSARGGDEQYF.

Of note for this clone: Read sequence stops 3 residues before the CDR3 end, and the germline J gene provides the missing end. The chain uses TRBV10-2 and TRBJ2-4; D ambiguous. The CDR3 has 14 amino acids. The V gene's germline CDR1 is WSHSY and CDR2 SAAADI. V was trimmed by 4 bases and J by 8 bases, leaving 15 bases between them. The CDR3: CASSGVGQRHIQYF. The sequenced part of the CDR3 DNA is TGCGCCAGCAGTGGAGTAGGGCAGAGGCACATT.

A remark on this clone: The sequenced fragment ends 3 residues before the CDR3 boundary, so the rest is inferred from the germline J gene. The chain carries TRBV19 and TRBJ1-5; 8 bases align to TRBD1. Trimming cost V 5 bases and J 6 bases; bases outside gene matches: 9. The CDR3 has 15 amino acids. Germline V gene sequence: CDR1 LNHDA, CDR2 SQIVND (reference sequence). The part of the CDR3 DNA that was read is TGTGCCAGTAGTTTGATGCAGGGGGCTATTCAGCCC. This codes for CASSLMQGAIQP. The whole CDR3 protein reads CASSLMQGAIQPQHF.

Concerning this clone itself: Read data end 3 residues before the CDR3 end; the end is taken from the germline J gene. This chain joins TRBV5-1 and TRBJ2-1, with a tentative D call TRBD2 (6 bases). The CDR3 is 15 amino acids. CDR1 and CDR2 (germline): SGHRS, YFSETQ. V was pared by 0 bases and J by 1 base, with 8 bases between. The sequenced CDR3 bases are TGCGCCAGCAGCTTGGGTGCGGGGTCCTACAATGAG. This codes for CASSLGAGSYNE. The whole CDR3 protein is CASSLGAGSYNEQFF.

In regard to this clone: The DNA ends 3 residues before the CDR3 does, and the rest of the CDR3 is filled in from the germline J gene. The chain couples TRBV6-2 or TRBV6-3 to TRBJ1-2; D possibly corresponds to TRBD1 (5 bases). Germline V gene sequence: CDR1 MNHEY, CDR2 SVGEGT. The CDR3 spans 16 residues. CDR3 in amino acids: CASSQRGAGPYNDYTF. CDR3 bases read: TGTGCCAGCAGCCAACGAGGGGCGGGGCCATACAATGAC.

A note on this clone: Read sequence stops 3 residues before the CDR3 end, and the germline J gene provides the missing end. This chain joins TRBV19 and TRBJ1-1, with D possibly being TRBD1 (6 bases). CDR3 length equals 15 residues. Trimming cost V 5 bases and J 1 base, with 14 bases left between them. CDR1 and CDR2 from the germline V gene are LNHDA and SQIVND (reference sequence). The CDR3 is CASSLQGLGNTEAFF. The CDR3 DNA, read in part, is TGTGCCAGTAGTCTACAGGGTTTGGGGAACACTGAA.

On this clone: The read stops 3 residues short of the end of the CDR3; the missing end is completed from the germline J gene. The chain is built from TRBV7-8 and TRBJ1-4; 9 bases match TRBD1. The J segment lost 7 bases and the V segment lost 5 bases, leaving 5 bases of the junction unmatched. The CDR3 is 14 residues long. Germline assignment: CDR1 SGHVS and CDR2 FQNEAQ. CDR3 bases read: TGTGCCAGCAGCGCGCGGGACAGGGTTGAAAAA. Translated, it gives CASSARDRVEK. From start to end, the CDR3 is CASSARDRVEKLFF.

The CDR3 here is CASSAEAVSSYNEQFF. Partial CDR3 DNA: TGTGCCAGTAGTGCCGAAGCGGTAAGCTCCTACAATGAG. The V and J genes are TRBV19 and TRBJ2-1, with D tentatively TRBD2 (5 bases). The CDR3 goes on 3 residues after the read ends, and that part is filled in from the germline J gene. The germline V gene encodes CDR1 LNHDA and CDR2 SQIVND (reference sequence). This CDR3 has 16 amino acids. V dropped 5 bases and J dropped 0 bases, with 14 bases sitting between them.

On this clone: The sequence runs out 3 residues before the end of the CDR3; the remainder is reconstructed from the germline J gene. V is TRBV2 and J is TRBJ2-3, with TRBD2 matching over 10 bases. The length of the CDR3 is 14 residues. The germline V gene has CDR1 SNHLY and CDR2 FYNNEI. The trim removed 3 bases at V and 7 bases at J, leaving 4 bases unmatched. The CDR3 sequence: CASSEASGSYTQYF. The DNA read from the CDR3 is TGTGCCAGCAGTGAGGCTAGCGGGAGTTATACG.

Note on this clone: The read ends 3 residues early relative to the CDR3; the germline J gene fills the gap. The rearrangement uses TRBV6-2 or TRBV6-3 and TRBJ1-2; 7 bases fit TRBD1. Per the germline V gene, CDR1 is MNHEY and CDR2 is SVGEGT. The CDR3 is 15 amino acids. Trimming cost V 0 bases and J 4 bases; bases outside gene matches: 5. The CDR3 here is CASSYSNRGGYGYTF. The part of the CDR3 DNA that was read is TGTGCCAGCAGTTACTCTAACAGGGGAGGCTATGGC.

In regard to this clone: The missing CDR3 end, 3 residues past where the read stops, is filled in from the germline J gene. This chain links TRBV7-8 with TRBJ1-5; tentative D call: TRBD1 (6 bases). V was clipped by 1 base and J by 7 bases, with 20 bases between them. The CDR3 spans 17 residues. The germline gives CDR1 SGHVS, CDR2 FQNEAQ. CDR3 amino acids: CASSLGRGLGSHQPQHF. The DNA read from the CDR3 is TGTGCCAGCAGCTTAGGCAGGGGTCTTGGAAGTCACCAGCCC.